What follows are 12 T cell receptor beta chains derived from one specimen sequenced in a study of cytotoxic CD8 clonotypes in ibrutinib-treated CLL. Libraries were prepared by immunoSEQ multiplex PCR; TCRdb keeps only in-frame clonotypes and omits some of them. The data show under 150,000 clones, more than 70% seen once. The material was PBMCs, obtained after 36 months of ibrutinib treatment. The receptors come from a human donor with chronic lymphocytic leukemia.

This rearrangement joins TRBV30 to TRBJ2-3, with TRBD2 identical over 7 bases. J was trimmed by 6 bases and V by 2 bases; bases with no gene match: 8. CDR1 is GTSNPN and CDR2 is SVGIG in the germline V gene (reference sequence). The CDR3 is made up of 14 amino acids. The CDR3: CAWSSGISTDTQYF. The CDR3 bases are TGTGCCTGGAGTAGCGGGATATCCACGGATACGCAGTATTTT.

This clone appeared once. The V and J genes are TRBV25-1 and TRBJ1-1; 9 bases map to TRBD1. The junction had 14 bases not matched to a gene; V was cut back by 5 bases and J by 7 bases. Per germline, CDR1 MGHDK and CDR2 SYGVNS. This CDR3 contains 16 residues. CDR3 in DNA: TGTGCCAGCAGTCCACGGACAGGGGCCGCTCTTAATGAAGCTTTCTTT. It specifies CASSPRTGAALNEAFF.

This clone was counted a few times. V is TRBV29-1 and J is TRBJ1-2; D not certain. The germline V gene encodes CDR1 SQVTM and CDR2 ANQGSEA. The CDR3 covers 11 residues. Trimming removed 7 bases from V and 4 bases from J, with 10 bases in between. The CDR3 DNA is TGCAGCGGCGAGGGAGGCTATGGCTACACCTTC. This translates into CSGEGGYGYTF.

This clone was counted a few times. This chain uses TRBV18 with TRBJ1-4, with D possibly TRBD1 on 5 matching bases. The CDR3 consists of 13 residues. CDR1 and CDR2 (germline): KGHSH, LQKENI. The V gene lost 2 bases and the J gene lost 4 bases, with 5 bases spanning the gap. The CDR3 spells CASSPGGNEKLFF. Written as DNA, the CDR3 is TGTGCCAGCTCACCAGGGGGTAATGAAAAACTGTTTTTT.

For the CDR3, the DNA is TGCAGCGTTGCAGGGGGTTTGGACTATGGCTACACCTTC. Amino acids: CSVAGGLDYGYTF. V gene TRBV29-1 combines with J gene TRBJ1-2, with TRBD1 matching over 7 bases. This CDR3 is 13 amino acids long. CDR1 and CDR2 from the germline V gene are SQVTM and ANQGSEA. V shed 4 bases and J 3 bases; nucleotides not matched to a gene: 5.

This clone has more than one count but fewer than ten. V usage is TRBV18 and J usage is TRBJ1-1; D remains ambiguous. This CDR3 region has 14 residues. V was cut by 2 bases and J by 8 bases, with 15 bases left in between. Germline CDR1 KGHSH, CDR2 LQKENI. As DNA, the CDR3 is TGTGCCAGCTCACCAAGGTCCACTAGTGAAGAAGCTTTCTTT. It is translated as CASSPRSTSEEAFF. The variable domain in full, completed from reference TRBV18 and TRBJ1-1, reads NAGVMQNPRHLVRRRGQEARLRCSPMKGHSHVYWYRQLPEEGLKFMVYLQKENIIDESGMPKERFSAEFPKEGPSILRIQQVVRGDSAAYFCASSPRSTSEEAFFGQGTRLTVV.

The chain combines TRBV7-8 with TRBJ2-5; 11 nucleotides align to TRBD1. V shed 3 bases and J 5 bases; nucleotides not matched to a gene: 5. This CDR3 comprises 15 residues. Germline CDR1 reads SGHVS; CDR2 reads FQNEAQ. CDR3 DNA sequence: TGTGCCAGCAGCTTCCGGGACAGGGGGAAGGAGACCCAGTACTTC. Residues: CASSFRDRGKETQYF.

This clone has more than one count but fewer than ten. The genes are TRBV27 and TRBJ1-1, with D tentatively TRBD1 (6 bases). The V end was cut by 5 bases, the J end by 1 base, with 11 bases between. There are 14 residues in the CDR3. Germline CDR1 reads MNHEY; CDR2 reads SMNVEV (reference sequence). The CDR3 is CASSPRTANTEAFF. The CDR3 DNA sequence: TGTGCCAGCAGTCCACGGACAGCGAACACTGAAGCTTTCTTT.

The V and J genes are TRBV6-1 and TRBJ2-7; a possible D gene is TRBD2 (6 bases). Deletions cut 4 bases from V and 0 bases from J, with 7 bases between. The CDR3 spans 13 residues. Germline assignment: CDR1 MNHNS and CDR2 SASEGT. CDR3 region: CASSVRDSYEQYF. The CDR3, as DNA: TGTGCCAGCAGTGTGCGGGACTCCTACGAGCAGTACTTC.

The CDR3 DNA follows: TGTGCCAGCAGAACGACAGGGTCCCTTCTTAATGAGCAGTTCTTC. Translating gives CASRTTGSLLNEQFF. This chain uses TRBV6-5 with TRBJ2-1, with 7 positions matching TRBD1. Germline V gives CDR1 MNHEY, CDR2 SVGAGI. After removal of 6 bases from V and 7 bases from J, the junction contained 12 bases not matched to a gene. This CDR3 is 15 amino acids long.

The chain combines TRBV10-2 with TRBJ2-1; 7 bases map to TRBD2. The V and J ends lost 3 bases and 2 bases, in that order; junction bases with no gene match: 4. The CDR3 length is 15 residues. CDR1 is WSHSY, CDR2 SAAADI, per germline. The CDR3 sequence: CASSDLGRAYNEQFF. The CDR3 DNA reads TGCGCCAGCAGTGATCTTGGGAGGGCCTACAATGAGCAGTTCTTC.

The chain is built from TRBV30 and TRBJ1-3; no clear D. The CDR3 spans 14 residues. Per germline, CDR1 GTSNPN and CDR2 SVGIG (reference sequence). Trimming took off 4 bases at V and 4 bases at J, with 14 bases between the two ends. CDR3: CAWTLLSSGNTIYF. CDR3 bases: TGTGCCTGGACCCTCCTAAGTAGCGGAAACACCATATATTTT.